A selection of T cell receptor beta chains follows, all from one sample in a study of Ad26.COV2.S vaccination and SARS-CoV-2 variants. TCRdb's table, derived via immunoSEQ multiplex PCR, lists solely in-frame clones and lacks some. In the table there are about 460,000 clones, 80% to 90% of which are singletons. Sequenced material: peripheral blood, taken in a trial of Ad26.COV2.S vaccine versus placebo. The source of these receptors is a person between 18 and 59 years old who received the Ad26.COV2.S COVID-19 vaccine or a placebo. CDR3s include the opening cysteine and the closing phenylalanine or tryptophan. The D gene is left open where the match is weak. Clone size is given for some rows only: seen once, a few or many times, or a class if the clone is expanded.

clone size	V gene	D gene	J gene	CDR3 DNA	CDR3 protein
.	TRBV13	TRBD1	TRBJ2-3	TGTGCCAGCAGCCAACAGGATACCGGGACAGGGACTTATATGCAGTATTTT	CASSQQDTGTGTYMQYF
.	TRBV10-2	TRBD1	TRBJ1-1	TGCGCCAGCAGTGAATCCGACAGGGAGGTTAACACTGAAGCTTTCTTT	CASSESDREVNTEAFF
once	TRBV30	TRBD1	TRBJ1-1	TGTGCCTGGAGTGAACGGACAGGGATAAACACTGAAGCTTTCTTT	CAWSERTGINTEAFF
.	TRBV5-1	TRBD1	TRBJ1-6	TGCGCCAGCAGCACCGGACAGGCCAGGTCGGACTCACCCCTCCACTTT	CASSTGQARSDSPLHF
.	TRBV5-1	.	TRBJ2-5	TGCGCCAGCAAAGCAGGACAAGAGACCCAGTACTTC	CASKAGQETQYF
.	TRBV4-2	TRBD2	TRBJ2-1	TGTGCCAGCAGTCCCGTAGGACTAGCGGGAGTCAAATACAATGAGCAGTTCTTC	CASSPVGLAGVKYNEQFF
.	TRBV14	.	TRBJ2-5	TGTGCCAGCAGCCAAGCAGAATACACGGCCCAGTACTTC	CASSQAEYTAQYF
.	TRBV6-1	.	TRBJ2-7	TGTGCCAGCAGTGAAGGGTCAACCTACGAGCAGTACTTC	CASSEGSTYEQYF
.	TRBV2	TRBD2	TRBJ2-7	TGTGCCAGCAATCGCGGGAGATTGGACGAGCAGTACTTC	CASNRGRLDEQYF
.	TRBV19	TRBD1	TRBJ1-3	TGTGCCAGTAGTACGACCCCACAGGGGTCTGGAAACACCATATATTTT	CASSTTPQGSGNTIYF
.	TRBV10-1	TRBD2	TRBJ2-7	TGCGCCAGCAGTGACCTGGGACCGGGACTAGGCCACGAGCAGTACTTC	CASSDLGPGLGHEQYF
.	TRBV6-2/TRBV6-3	TRBD1	TRBJ1-1	TGTGCCAGCAGTTGGGACAGGGGGAGCACTGAAGCTTTCTTT	CASSWDRGSTEAFF
.	TRBV27	.	TRBJ1-1	TGTGCCAGCAGTCCCCCGTTCCAGGGCCACCGCACTGAAGCTTTCTTT	CASSPPFQGHRTEAFF
.	TRBV20-1	TRBD2	TRBJ2-1	TGCAGTGCTAGTACTAGCGGGAAACCCTACAATGAGCAGTTCTTC	CSASTSGKPYNEQFF
.	TRBV5-1	TRBD1	TRBJ2-1	TGCGCCAGCAGCGGAAAGGGACAGGTGAGCTCCTACAATGAGCAGTTCTTC	CASSGKGQVSSYNEQFF
.	TRBV10-3	.	TRBJ1-1	TGTGCCATCAGTGAGCTGGGCATAAACACTGAAGCTTTCTTT	CAISELGINTEAFF